This entry lists 21 T cell receptor beta chains sequenced from one sample in a study of CD8 T cells in ankylosing spondylitis. MiXCR, run by TCRdb on the 5' RACE reads, gives a single entry per CDR3 protein. The sample yields approximately 350,000 distinct CDR3 sequences, roughly 14% seen once. The sample taken for sequencing was blood, either unsorted or a sorted T cell fraction (not recorded which). The receptors shown here come from a male donor with ankylosing spondylitis or in good health (not recorded which).

This clonotype was found a few times. J is TRBJ1-5 and V is TRBV7-2; unclear D gene. CDR1 SGHTA and CDR2 FQGNSA come from the germline V gene. Trimming left V 5 bases short and J 0 bases short, with 11 bases between. The CDR3 covers 15 residues. The CDR3 reads CASSPGLSSNQPQHF. The CDR3 nucleotides are TGTGCCAGCAGCCCCGGACTGTCTAGCAATCAGCCCCAGCATTTT. The full variable domain, its missing parts supplied by reference TRBV7-2 and TRBJ1-5, is GAGVSQSPSNKVTEKGKDVELRCDPISGHTALYWYRQSLGQGLEFLIYFQGNSAPDKSGLPSDRFSAERTGGSVSTLTIQRTQQEDSAVYLCASSPGLSSNQPQHFGDGTRLSIL.

The chain joins TRBV5-6 to TRBJ2-1; 8 bases are a match to TRBD2. Germline assignment: CDR1 SGHDT and CDR2 YYEEEE. V dropped 4 bases and J dropped 0; count of bases not matched to a gene: 6. The CDR3 runs 16 residues. This CDR3 is CASSGSGGRSYNEQFF. The CDR3 nucleotides are TGTGCCAGCAGCGGAAGCGGGGGCCGCTCCTACAATGAGCAGTTCTTC. The variable domain in full, completed from reference TRBV5-6 and TRBJ2-1, reads DAGVTQSPTHLIKTRGQQVTLRCSPKSGHDTVSWYQQALGQGPQFIFQYYEEEERQRGNFPDRFSGHQFPNYSSELNVNALLLGDSALYLCASSGSGGRSYNEQFFGPGTRLTVL.

J is TRBJ2-3 and V is TRBV7-2, with D tentatively TRBD1 (6 bases). Trimming pared 3 bases from V and 8 bases from J, leaving 12 bases between. CDR3 length: 13 amino acids. Looked up from germline, CDR1 is SGHTA and CDR2 is FQGNSA. CDR3 amino acids: CASSFPRGSTQYF. Here the CDR3 DNA reads TGTGCCAGCAGCTTTCCTAGGGGGTCTACGCAGTATTTT.

This clonotype was seen at least ten times. CDR3 nucleotide sequence: TGCGCCAGCAGCCAGGGTCAGGGAACTAATGAAAAACTGTTTTTT. Translating gives CASSQGQGTNEKLFF. This chain uses TRBV4-1 with TRBJ1-4; maybe TRBD1 (5 bases). Germline CDR1 reads MGHRA; CDR2 reads YSYEKL. V was cut by 3 bases and J by 1 base, with 9 bases left in between. CDR3 length: 15 residues.

This clonotype was counted at least ten times. The chain combines TRBV30 with TRBJ2-1; D ambiguous. CDR3 length: 12 amino acids. V was pared by 3 bases and J by 4 bases, with 7 bases between. Germline-derived CDR1 and CDR2 are GTSNPN and SVGIG (reference sequence). The CDR3 nucleotides read TGTGCCTGGAGCGTCCAGTACAATGAGCAGTTCTTC. Translating gives CAWSVQYNEQFF.

The chain links TRBV25-1 to TRBJ2-7; 9 nucleotides match TRBD1. Germline CDR1 reads MGHDK; CDR2 reads SYGVNS. This CDR3 comprises 15 residues. The J segment lost 3 bases and the V segment lost 4 bases, leaving 7 bases of the junction unmatched. The CDR3 DNA sequence: TGTGCCAGCAGTGGGTCCCCGGGACAGGGCTACGAGCAGTACTTC. Its protein is CASSGSPGQGYEQYF.

The chain carries TRBV7-2 and TRBJ1-1; TRBD1 matches at 7 bases. J was trimmed by 10 bases and V by 5 bases; bases with no gene match: 13. Germline V gene sequence: CDR1 SGHTA, CDR2 FQGNSA. This CDR3 has 14 amino acids. The CDR3 spells CASSLQGGQASAFF. For the CDR3, the DNA is TGTGCCAGCAGCCTCCAGGGGGGCCAAGCCTCAGCTTTCTTT.

This chain uses TRBV20-1 with TRBJ2-1, with D unclear. The V end was cut by 0 bases, the J end by 9 bases, with 3 bases between. Germline V CDR1 and CDR2: DFQATT, SNEGSKA (reference sequence). CDR3 length: 10 amino acids. CDR3: CSAREFEQFF. The CDR3 DNA reads as TGCAGTGCTAGAGAGTTTGAGCAGTTCTTC.

V is TRBV15 and J is TRBJ2-6; 7 nucleotides align to TRBD1. Germline lookup yields CDR1 LNHNV and CDR2 YYDKDF (reference sequence). The length of the CDR3 is 16 residues. The V gene end was trimmed by 1 base and the J gene end by 16 bases; junction bases not matched to a gene: 16. CDR3 amino acids: CATSRAHRDSSSRLTF. The CDR3 DNA follows: TGTGCCACCAGCAGAGCTCACCGGGACAGTTCTTCAAGGCTGACTTTC.

The chain recombines TRBV20-1 with TRBJ1-1; tentative D call: TRBD1 (5 bases). Looked up from germline, CDR1 is DFQATT and CDR2 is SNEGSKA (reference sequence). V lost 5 bases, J lost 1 base, and 14 bases lay in between. The CDR3 sequence is 14 residues long. As DNA, the CDR3 is TGCAGTGCTTCGCGGACCGGGGGGAACACTGAAGCTTTCTTT. Its translation is CSASRTGGNTEAFF.

This clonotype was observed a handful of times. The V call is TRBV27, the J call TRBJ1-5; D is possibly TRBD1 (5 bases). Trimming pared 4 bases from V and 7 bases from J, leaving 14 bases between. CDR1 MNHEY and CDR2 SMNVEV come from the germline V gene (reference sequence). The CDR3 sequence is 14 residues long. The chain's CDR3 is CASSSTAPGQPQHF. In nucleotides, the CDR3 is TGTGCCAGCAGTTCGACAGCTCCGGGACAGCCCCAGCATTTT.

This chain connects TRBV7-2 to TRBJ1-6, with D unclear. V dropped 1 base and J dropped 7 bases, with 8 bases sitting between them. Germline CDR1 SGHTA, CDR2 FQGNSA. The CDR3 spans 14 residues. The CDR3 here is CASSLGVSNSPLHF. The CDR3 region has the DNA TGTGCCAGCAGCTTAGGGGTGTCGAATTCACCCCTCCACTTT.

This clonotype was observed a handful of times. The chain combines TRBV12-3 or TRBV12-4 with TRBJ2-2; 8 positions match TRBD1. The CDR3 sequence is 17 residues long. Germline trimming cut 3 bases from V and 3 bases from J; bases unmatched to any gene: 9. CDR3 in DNA: TGTGCCAGCAGTTTTCCCCAGGGGGCTAGGGACACCGGGGAGCTGTTTTTT. Its translation: CASSFPQGARDTGELFF.

The chain joins TRBV5-1 to TRBJ2-3; 8 bases fit TRBD2. CDR1 is SGHRS, CDR2 YFSETQ, per germline. The trim removed 0 bases at V and 5 bases at J, leaving 5 bases unmatched. The CDR3 runs 15 residues. The CDR3 nucleotides are TGCGCCAGCAGCTTGGAGGTAGCGGGAATAGATACGCAGTATTTT. The encoded protein is CASSLEVAGIDTQYF.

The chain links TRBV12-3 or TRBV12-4 to TRBJ2-5; 7 bases agree with TRBD1. V shed 2 bases, J shed 4 bases, and the junction held 7 bases outside the gene matches. This CDR3 has 15 amino acids. CDR3 sequence: CASSLPRGLGETQYF. CDR3 nucleotide sequence: TGTGCCAGCAGTTTACCAAGGGGGCTTGGAGAGACCCAGTACTTC.

This clonotype was recorded a few times. The chain recombines TRBV12-3 or TRBV12-4 with TRBJ1-4; unclear D gene. Trimming took 1 base from V and 8 from J, leaving 11 bases between them. This CDR3 region has 14 residues. In nucleotides, the CDR3 is TGTGCCAGCAGTTTAGTACCCCTTGGCGAAAAACTGTTTTTT. Protein: CASSLVPLGEKLFF.

The CDR3 here is CASSLDVRDTTEAFF. The CDR3 coding sequence is TGTGCCAGCAGCTTAGACGTCCGGGACACCACTGAAGCTTTCTTT. The chain is built from TRBV7-9 and TRBJ1-1, with D perhaps TRBD1 (6 bases). This CDR3 is 15 amino acids long. CDR1 is SEHNR and CDR2 is FQNEAQ in the germline V gene (reference sequence). Trimming took off 1 base at V and 4 bases at J, with 13 bases between the two ends.

The rearrangement uses TRBV20-1 and TRBJ2-5; 8 bases agree with TRBD2. The CDR3 totals 14 residues. The germline gives CDR1 DFQATT, CDR2 SNEGSKA (reference sequence). Trimming removed 5 bases from V and 5 bases from J; junction bases left unmatched: 10. CDR3 protein: CSAFSGATWETQYF. CDR3 nucleotide sequence: TGCAGTGCTTTTAGCGGGGCGACCTGGGAGACCCAGTACTTC.

The chain recombines TRBV5-1 with TRBJ2-1, with unresolved D. There are 13 residues in the CDR3. The germline gives CDR1 SGHRS, CDR2 YFSETQ. V was trimmed by 2 bases and J by 5 bases, leaving 8 bases between them. CDR3 sequence: CASSFGQNNEQFF. Here the CDR3 DNA reads TGCGCCAGCAGCTTTGGTCAGAACAATGAGCAGTTCTTC.

The chain combines TRBV5-1 with TRBJ2-1; 9 positions agree with TRBD2. V was clipped by 0 bases and J by 9 bases; unmatched bases: 7. Germline loops: CDR1 SGHRS, CDR2 YFSETQ. CDR3 length: 15 amino acids. The CDR3 bases are TGCGCCAGCAGCTTGGCTAGCGGGGTGGTACGTGAGCAGTTCTTC. As protein: CASSLASGVVREQFF.

This clonotype showed up many times. The chain joins TRBV5-5 to TRBJ2-5; possibly TRBD1 for D (6 bases). The V gene's germline CDR1 is SGHKS and CDR2 YYEKEE (reference sequence). The CDR3 length is 14 residues. The V end was cut by 3 bases, the J end by 5 bases, with 14 bases between. CDR3 amino acids: CASSSTGIRETQYF. CDR3 in DNA: TGTGCCAGCAGCTCTACAGGGATTAGGGAGACCCAGTACTTC.